This T cell receptor beta chain appears in the sequencing data of a study of CD8 T cells in Susac syndrome. Study-wide results and caveats: The authors acknowledged that the study's TCR sequencing and HLA analysis involved relatively few individuals.

Worth noting for this clonotype: Its antigen remains unidentified.

An input of about 0.45 to 1 ug of RNA was subjected to reverse transcription using random hexamers. The immunoSEQ assay covered 54 Vbeta and 13 Jbeta segments for CDR3. MiXCR, applied by TCRdb to the immunoSEQ multiplex PCR reads, yields one record per CDR3 protein. The sample includes around 190,000 distinct CDR3 sequences, 85% to 95% of them seen just once. Germline V gives CDR1 MNHEY, CDR2 SMNVEV (reference sequence). With V trimmed by 5 bases and J by 8 bases, 4 bases remained unmatched. The CDR3 consists of 14 residues. Sequencing targeted TCR beta in T cells from blood (CD8+ and CD4+). The chain is built from TRBV27 and TRBJ2-1, with 12 bases identical to TRBD2. The source material was CD4+ T cells from PBMCs. The sequence was collected from a human donor in good health. The CDR3 here is CASSPRLAGDEQFF. The CDR3 DNA reads TGTGCCAGCAGTCCGAGACTAGCGGGAGATGAGCAGTTCTTC.